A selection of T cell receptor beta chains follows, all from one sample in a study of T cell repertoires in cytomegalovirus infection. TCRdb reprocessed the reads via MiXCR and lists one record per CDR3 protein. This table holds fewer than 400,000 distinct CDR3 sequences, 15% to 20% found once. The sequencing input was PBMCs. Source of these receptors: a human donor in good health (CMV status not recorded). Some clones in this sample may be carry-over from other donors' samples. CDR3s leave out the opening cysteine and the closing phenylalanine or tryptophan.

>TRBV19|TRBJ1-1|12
ASSSTGGGTEAF
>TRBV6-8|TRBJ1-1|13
ASRRTGGALAEAF
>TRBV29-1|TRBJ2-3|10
SVDPTTDTQY
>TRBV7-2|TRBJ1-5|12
ASSSRGGDQPQH
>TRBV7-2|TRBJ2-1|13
ASSLEVGTRSEQF
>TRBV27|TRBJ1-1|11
ASSLSGFTEAF
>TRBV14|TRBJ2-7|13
ASSNLLAGEDEQY
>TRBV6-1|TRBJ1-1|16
ASSCYPRERKANTEAF
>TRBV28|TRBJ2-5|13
ASSPQLGSQETQY
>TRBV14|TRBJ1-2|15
ASSQDYAPQYLDGYT
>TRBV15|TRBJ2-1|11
ATSRDLGVEQF
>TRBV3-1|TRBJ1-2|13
ASSQGWQVNYGYT
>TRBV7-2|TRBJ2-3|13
ASSLTVWNTDTQY
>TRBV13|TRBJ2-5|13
ASSPPGLAVETQY
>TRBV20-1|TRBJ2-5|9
SAGEEETQY
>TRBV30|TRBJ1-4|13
AWNRGQRNNEKLF
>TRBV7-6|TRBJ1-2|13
ASSEDPGRVRGYT
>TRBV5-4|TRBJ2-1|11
ASSPTGLPGQF
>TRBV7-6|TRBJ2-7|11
ASSLEAGYEQY
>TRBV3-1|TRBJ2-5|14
ASSQDTQGGKETQY
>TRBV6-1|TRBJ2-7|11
ATHRDISYEQY
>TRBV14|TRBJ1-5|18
ASSPPPGHRMGMLDQPQH
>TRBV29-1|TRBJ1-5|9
SVKSGLTQH
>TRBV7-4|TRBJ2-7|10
ATLGGSYEQY
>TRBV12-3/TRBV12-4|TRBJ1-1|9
ASSLGPLAF
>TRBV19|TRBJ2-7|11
ASSAGTYYEQY
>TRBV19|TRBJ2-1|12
ASSFDRGNNEQF
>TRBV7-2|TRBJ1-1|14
ASSSIPGTLGTEAF
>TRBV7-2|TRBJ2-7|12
ASSIRQGGDEQY